Following are 19 T cell receptor beta chains from one sample sequenced in a study of technical replicates of blood from four donors. Clones were sequenced by immunoSEQ multiplex PCR, and TCRdb holds only the in-frame ones, with some missing. The table includes tens of thousands of clones, about 87% detected once. Material for sequencing was PBMCs. The receptor set was obtained from a human donor in good health. Some clones in this sample may be carry-over from other donors' samples.

This clone was counted a few times. This sequence joins TRBV4-1 and TRBJ1-1; D remains unclear. Between the trimmed V and J ends, which lost 0 bases and 5 bases, there was a span of 10 bases. Germline V gives CDR1 MGHRA, CDR2 YSYEKL. The CDR3 covers 14 residues. In DNA form, the CDR3 reads TGCGCCAGCAGCCAAGATGTGTGGCAGACTGAAGCTTTCTTT. Translation: CASSQDVWQTEAFF.

The CDR3 spells CASTPGESREQYF. Here the CDR3 DNA reads TGTGCCAGTACCCCCGGGGAATCGCGTGAGCAGTACTTC. This sequence joins TRBV6-1 and TRBJ2-7; tentatively, D is TRBD2 (5 bases). In germline, CDR1 is MNHNS, CDR2 SASEGT. The V end lost 9 bases, the J end lost 7 bases, and 19 bases lay between the germline ends. The CDR3 has 13 residues.

The V gene is TRBV18, the J gene TRBJ1-1, with TRBD1 matching over 9 bases. The germline V gene encodes CDR1 KGHSH and CDR2 LQKENI. The ends lost 6 bases at V and 6 bases at J; junction bases unmatched: 8. The CDR3 totals 14 residues. The CDR3 DNA reads as TGTGCCAGCTCGATGGGACAGGGTTCCGCTGAAGCTTTCTTT. Protein sequence: CASSMGQGSAEAFF.

The chain is built from TRBV19 and TRBJ2-1; D perhaps matches TRBD2 (7 bases). The V and J ends lost 7 bases and 10 bases respectively, with 17 bases between them. The germline V gene encodes CDR1 LNHDA and CDR2 SQIVND (reference sequence). The CDR3 totals 13 residues. The CDR3 protein is CASTAGAQREQFF. CDR3 bases: TGTGCCAGTACGGCGGGGGCCCAGCGGGAGCAGTTCTTC.

This chain links TRBV19 with TRBJ2-2, with 7 nucleotides matching TRBD1. Germline CDR1 LNHDA, CDR2 SQIVND (reference sequence). After removal of 6 bases from V and 2 bases from J, the junction contained 9 bases not matched to a gene. The CDR3 covers 16 residues. The CDR3 DNA reads as TGTGCCAGTAGAGCCGCCGGGACAGCAAACACCGGGGAGCTGTTTTTT. This codes for CASRAAGTANTGELFF.

The chain joins TRBV18 to TRBJ2-7; the match to TRBD2 covers 10 bases. CDR1 is KGHSH, CDR2 LQKENI, per germline. This CDR3 has 15 residues. J gave up 3 bases and V 1 base, and 3 bases lay outside the gene matches. The CDR3 region has the DNA TGTGCCAGCTCACCACTAGCGGGAGGAAACTACGAGCAGTACTTC. Amino acid sequence: CASSPLAGGNYEQYF.

The V gene is TRBV5-6, the J gene TRBJ1-6; D might be TRBD1 (5 bases). V was clipped by 5 bases and J by 4 bases, with 10 bases between them. This CDR3 spans 14 amino acids. Germline V CDR1 and CDR2: SGHDT, YYEEEE. Written as DNA, the CDR3 is TGTGCCAGCAGTTTAGACAGATATAATTCACCCCTCCACTTT. It translates to CASSLDRYNSPLHF.

The rearrangement links TRBV7-3 to TRBJ2-2; TRBD1 matches at 7 bases. Per germline, CDR1 SGHTA and CDR2 FQGTGA. V lost 3 bases to trimming and J lost 4 bases; unmatched junction nucleotides: 5. The CDR3 has 15 amino acids. DNA of the CDR3: TGTGCCAGCAGCTTGACAGGGATTTCCACCGGGGAGCTGTTTTTT. It is translated as CASSLTGISTGELFF.

The chain has TRBV6-5 and TRBJ2-1; 12 positions match TRBD1. Germline CDR1 reads MNHEY; CDR2 reads SVGAGI. After removal of 6 bases from V and 9 bases from J, the junction contained 9 bases not matched to a gene. The CDR3 has 15 amino acids. For the CDR3, the DNA is TGTGCCAGCAGGCCGGGACAGGGGGCAGGAAGTGAGCAGTTCTTC. Amino acids: CASRPGQGAGSEQFF.

V usage is TRBV9 and J usage is TRBJ1-1, with D perhaps TRBD1 (5 bases). Germline assignment: CDR1 SGDLS and CDR2 YYNGEE. The CDR3 extends over 17 amino acids. The germline V and J ends were trimmed by 0 bases and 0 bases, with 15 bases remaining between them. For the CDR3, the DNA is TGTGCCAGCAGCGTAGTATATCCAGGGAGGCTGAACACTGAAGCTTTCTTT. Translated: CASSVVYPGRLNTEAFF. Full variable domain (outside the CDR3, taken from reference TRBV9 and TRBJ1-1): DSGVTQTPKHLITATGQRVTLRCSPRSGDLSVYWYQQSLDQGLQFLIQYYNGEERAKGNILERFSAQQFPDLHSELNLSSLELGDSALYFCASSVVYPGRLNTEAFFGQGTRLTVV.

Here the CDR3 DNA reads TGCAGCGTTGCAGGGCGGCTGAGCTATGGCTACACCTTC. Translating it yields CSVAGRLSYGYTF. This chain joins TRBV29-1 and TRBJ1-2; tentatively, D is TRBD1 (5 bases). The CDR3 consists of 13 residues. Germline values: CDR1 SQVTM, CDR2 ANQGSEA. Trimming took off 4 bases at V and 4 bases at J, with 13 bases between the two ends.

The J gene is TRBJ1-5, the V gene TRBV15, with D uncertain. Trimming cost V 3 bases and J 2 bases, with 5 bases left between them. This CDR3 comprises 13 residues. Germline values: CDR1 LNHNV, CDR2 YYDKDF (reference sequence). The CDR3: CATSSEGNQPQHF. CDR3 DNA: TGTGCCACCAGCAGCGAGGGCAATCAGCCCCAGCATTTT.

The CDR3 bases are TGCAGCACTCAGGATGCTTACGAGCAGTACTTC. It codes for CSTQDAYEQYF. The rearrangement links TRBV29-1 to TRBJ2-7; D is unclear. CDR3 size: 11 residues. Trimming removed 8 bases at V and 4 bases at J, with 12 bases between. The germline V gene has CDR1 SQVTM and CDR2 ANQGSEA.

The chain uses TRBV7-6 and TRBJ2-4; no firm D call. The V end lost 1 base, the J end lost 0 bases, and 10 bases lay between the germline ends. The germline CDR1 and CDR2 sequences are SGHVS and FNYEAQ. The CDR3 has 16 residues. For the CDR3, the DNA is TGTGCCAGCAGCTTAGGACTGATACTAGCCAAAAACATTCAGTACTTC. This translates into CASSLGLILAKNIQYF.

The rearrangement links TRBV27 to TRBJ2-2, with D possibly being TRBD2 (5 bases). The V end lost 7 bases, the J end lost 0 bases, and 15 bases lay between the germline ends. CDR1 and CDR2 from the germline V gene are MNHEY and SMNVEV (reference sequence). The CDR3 has 16 residues. CDR3 nucleotide sequence: TGTGCCAGCAAGTTCCTTAGAGGGACGAACACCGGGGAGCTGTTTTTT. Translated: CASKFLRGTNTGELFF.

The chain employs TRBV6-5 and TRBJ2-1, with D unclear. Trimming removed 0 bases from V and 3 bases from J, with 9 bases in between. CDR3 length: 15 amino acids. Germline V lookup: CDR1 MNHEY, CDR2 SVGAGI. The chain's CDR3 is CASSYSPLYYNEQFF. The CDR3 nucleotides read TGTGCCAGCAGTTACTCGCCCCTCTACTACAATGAGCAGTTCTTC.

The chain recombines TRBV4-3 with TRBJ2-3; 14 bases line up with TRBD2. CDR3 length: 15 residues. Per germline, CDR1 LGHNA and CDR2 YSLEER. With 4 bases clipped from V and 5 bases from J, the junction kept 2 bases outside the gene matches. CDR3 residues: CASSPGTSGRDTQYF. Written as DNA, the CDR3 is TGCGCCAGCAGCCCTGGGACTAGCGGGAGAGATACGCAGTATTTT.

The V gene is TRBV7-2, the J gene TRBJ2-7; perhaps TRBD1 as D (6 bases). The V and J ends lost 7 bases and 6 bases respectively, with 10 bases between them. The CDR3 totals 11 residues. Germline CDR1 SGHTA, CDR2 FQGNSA. Written as DNA, the CDR3 is TGTGCCAGCACCTCAGGGGCCGAGCAGTACTTC. It translates to CASTSGAEQYF.

J is TRBJ1-1 and V is TRBV21-1. TRBV21-1 is given as a pseudogene. The CDR3 runs 17 residues. The CDR3 DNA reads TGTGCCAGCACTTCGCTAGAGGGCAGGTACATGAACACTGAAGCTTTCTTT. Translation: CASTSLEGRYMNTEAFF.